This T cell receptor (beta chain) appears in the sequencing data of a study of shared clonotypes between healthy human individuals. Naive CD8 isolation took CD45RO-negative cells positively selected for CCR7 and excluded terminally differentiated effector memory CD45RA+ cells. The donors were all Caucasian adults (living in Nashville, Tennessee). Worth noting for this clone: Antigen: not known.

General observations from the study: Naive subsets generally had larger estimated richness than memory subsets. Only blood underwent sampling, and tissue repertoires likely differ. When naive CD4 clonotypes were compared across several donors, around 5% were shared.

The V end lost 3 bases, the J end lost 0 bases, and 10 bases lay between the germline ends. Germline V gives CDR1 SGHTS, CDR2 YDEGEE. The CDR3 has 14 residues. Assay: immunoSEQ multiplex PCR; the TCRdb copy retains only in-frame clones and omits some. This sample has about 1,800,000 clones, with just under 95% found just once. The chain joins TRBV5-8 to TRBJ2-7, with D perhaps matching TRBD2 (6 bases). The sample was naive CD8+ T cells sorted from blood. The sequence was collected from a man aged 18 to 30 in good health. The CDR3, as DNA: TGTGCCAGCAGCTGGGGGGATCTCTCCTACGAGCAGTACTTC. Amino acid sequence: CASSWGDLSYEQYF.